This T cell receptor beta chain was profiled in a study of T-cell reconstitution after alpha-beta-depleted transplantation in children. Findings of the study overall: Several hundred expanded graft clones reportedly were the source of alpha-beta T cells about two months after transplant. T-cell counts and diversity at one year following transplant were attributed mainly to newly produced T cells. Several patients had high TCRbeta diversity at day 60; it came from surviving recipient T cells and thymic progenitors.

Unique molecular identifiers were incorporated during preparation of the TCRbeta library. TCRdb reprocessed the PCR reads via MiXCR and lists one record per CDR3 protein. Here the sample spans tens of thousands of distinct CDR3 sequences, 5.5% to 7.5% being singletons. For this clonotype: Antigen unknown.

V lost 8 bases and J lost 6; bases outside the gene matches: 17. The CDR3 loop spans 16 amino acids. The germline CDR1 and CDR2 sequences are KGHDR and SFDVKD. This sample comprised PBMCs, mostly from graft donor cells, obtained 60 days after TCRalphabeta/CD19-depleted stem cell transplant. The clonotype was recovered from a female patient aged 2-10 years who had a stem cell transplant for aplastic anemia, so the T cells may come from the graft donor. This chain uses TRBV24-1 with TRBJ1-1, with 7 bases fitting TRBD1. CDR3 sequence: CATNSFYGTGVPEAFF. CDR3 bases: TGTGCCACCAATTCCTTTTACGGTACAGGGGTGCCTGAAGCTTTCTTT.